What follows describes a single TCR beta chain. Its specificity is unknown. The data were taken from a study of tumor-infiltrating lymphocytes in localized non-small cell lung cancer. Looking at the study overall: From each patient, both tumor and uninvolved lung, non-adjacent to tumor, were sampled.

Findings of the study overall: Only some patients had TCR sequencing, depending on available tissue.

The repertoire was sequenced with immunoSEQ multiplex PCR; TCRdb's copy has only in-frame clones and lacks some. Of about 10,000 clones listed, roughly 85% were seen once; the top ten hold over 7.5%. The germline gives CDR1 GTSNPN, CDR2 SVGIG (reference sequence). Trimming took 2 bases from V and 4 from J, leaving 8 bases between them. This CDR3 region has 12 residues. The sample was uninvolved lung tissue not adjacent to the tumor. The chain links TRBV30 to TRBJ1-1; D might be TRBD1 (5 bases). This clonotype was sampled from a human donor with non-small cell lung cancer. The DNA for the CDR3 is TGTGCCTGGAGTTATGGGGCCACTGAAGCTTTCTTT. Its translation: CAWSYGATEAFF. Using reference TRBV30 and TRBJ1-1 for the parts outside the CDR3, the full variable domain is SQTIHQWPATLVQPVGSPLSLECTVEGTSNPNLYWYRQAAGRGLQLLFYSVGIGQISSEVPQNLSASRPQDRQFILSSKKLLLSDSGFYLCAWSYGATEAFFGQGTRLTVV.